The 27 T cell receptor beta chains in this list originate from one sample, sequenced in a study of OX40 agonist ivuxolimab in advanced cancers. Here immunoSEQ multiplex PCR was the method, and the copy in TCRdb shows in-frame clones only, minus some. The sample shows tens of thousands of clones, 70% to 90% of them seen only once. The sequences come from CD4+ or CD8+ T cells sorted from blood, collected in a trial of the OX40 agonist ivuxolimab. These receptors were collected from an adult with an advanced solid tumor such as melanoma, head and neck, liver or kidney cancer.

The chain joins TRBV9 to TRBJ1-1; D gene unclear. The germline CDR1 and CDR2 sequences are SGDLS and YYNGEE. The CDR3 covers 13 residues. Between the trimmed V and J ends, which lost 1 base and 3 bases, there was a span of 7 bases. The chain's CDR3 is CASSVSPDTEAFF. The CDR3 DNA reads TGTGCCAGCAGCGTATCCCCGGACACTGAAGCTTTCTTT.

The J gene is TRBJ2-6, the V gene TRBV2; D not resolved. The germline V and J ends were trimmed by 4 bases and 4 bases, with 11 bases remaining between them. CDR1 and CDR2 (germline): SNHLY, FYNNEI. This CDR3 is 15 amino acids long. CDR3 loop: CASSVDKAGANVLTF. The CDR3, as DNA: TGTGCCAGCAGTGTAGATAAGGCGGGGGCCAACGTCCTGACTTTC.

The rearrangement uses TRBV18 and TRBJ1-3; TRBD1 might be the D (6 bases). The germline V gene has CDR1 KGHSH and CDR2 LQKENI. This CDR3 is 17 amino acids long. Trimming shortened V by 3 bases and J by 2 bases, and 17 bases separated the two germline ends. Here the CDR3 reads CASSPNPPGATGNTIYF. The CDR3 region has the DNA TGTGCCAGCTCACCGAACCCTCCAGGGGCAACTGGAAACACCATATATTTT.

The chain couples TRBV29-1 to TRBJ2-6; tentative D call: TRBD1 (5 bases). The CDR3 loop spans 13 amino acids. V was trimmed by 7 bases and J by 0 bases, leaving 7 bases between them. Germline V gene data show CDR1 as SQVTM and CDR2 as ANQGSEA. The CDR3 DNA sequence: TGCAGCGCCACAGGCTCTGGGGCCAACGTCCTGACTTTC. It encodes CSATGSGANVLTF.

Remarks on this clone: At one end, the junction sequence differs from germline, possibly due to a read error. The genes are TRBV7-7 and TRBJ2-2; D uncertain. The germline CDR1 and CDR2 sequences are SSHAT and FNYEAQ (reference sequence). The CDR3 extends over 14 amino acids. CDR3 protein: CASSLARAPGELFF. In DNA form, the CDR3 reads TGTGCTAGCAGCTTAGCTCGGGCTCCCGGGGAGCTGTTTTTT. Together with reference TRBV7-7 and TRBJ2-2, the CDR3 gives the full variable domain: GAGVSQSPRYKVTKRGQDVTLRCDPISSHATLYWYQQALGQGPEFLTYFNYEAQPDKSGLPSDRFSAERPEGSISTLTIQRTEQRDSAMYRCASSLARAPGELFFGEGSRLTVL.

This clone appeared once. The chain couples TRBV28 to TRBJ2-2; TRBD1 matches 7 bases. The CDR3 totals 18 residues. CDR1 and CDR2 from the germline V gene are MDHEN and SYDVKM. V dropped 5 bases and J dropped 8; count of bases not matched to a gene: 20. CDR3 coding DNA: TGTGCCAGCAGTCATTTCGGGCTACAGGGGTCACTGTTGGGGGAGCTGTTTTTT. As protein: CASSHFGLQGSLLGELFF.

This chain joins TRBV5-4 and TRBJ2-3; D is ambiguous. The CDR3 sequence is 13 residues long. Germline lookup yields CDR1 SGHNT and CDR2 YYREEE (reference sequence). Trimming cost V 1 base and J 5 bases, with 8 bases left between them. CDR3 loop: CASSLWVGDTQYF. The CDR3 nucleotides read TGTGCCAGCAGCTTGTGGGTGGGAGATACGCAGTATTTT. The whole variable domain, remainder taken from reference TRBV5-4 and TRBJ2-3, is ETGVTQSPTHLIKTRGQQVTLRCSSQSGHNTVSWYQQALGQGPQFIFQYYREEENGRGNFPPRFSGLQFPNYSSELNVNALELDDSALYLCASSLWVGDTQYFGPGTRLTVL.

CDR3 sequence (DNA): TGTGCCAGCGGACAGTGGGTTTACGAGCAGTACTTC. It translates to CASGQWVYEQYF. J is TRBJ2-7 and V is TRBV2; weak D call: TRBD1 (6 bases). The V end was cut by 8 bases, the J end by 4 bases, with 12 bases between. CDR3 length: 12 residues. Per the germline V gene, CDR1 is SNHLY and CDR2 is FYNNEI.

CDR3 in DNA: TGTGCCAGCAGCATGGACAGTTACACAGATACGCAGTATTTT. Protein product: CASSMDSYTDTQYF. This sequence joins TRBV7-9 and TRBJ2-3; maybe TRBD1 (6 bases). CDR1 is SEHNR and CDR2 is FQNEAQ in the germline V gene (reference sequence). The CDR3 is made up of 14 amino acids. V lost 5 bases and J lost 2, with 11 bases in between.

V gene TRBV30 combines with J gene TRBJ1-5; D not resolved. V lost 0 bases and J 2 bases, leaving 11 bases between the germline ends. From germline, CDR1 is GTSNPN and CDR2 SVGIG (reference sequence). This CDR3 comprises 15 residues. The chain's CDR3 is CAWSVLGFGNQPQHF. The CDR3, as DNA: TGTGCCTGGAGTGTACTAGGTTTCGGCAATCAGCCCCAGCATTTT.

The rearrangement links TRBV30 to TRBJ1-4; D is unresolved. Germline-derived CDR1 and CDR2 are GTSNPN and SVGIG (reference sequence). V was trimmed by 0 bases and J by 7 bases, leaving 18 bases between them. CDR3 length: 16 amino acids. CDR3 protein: CAWSVLGSLLSEKLFF. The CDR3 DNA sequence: TGTGCCTGGAGTGTATTGGGCTCGCTACTCAGTGAAAAACTGTTTTTT.

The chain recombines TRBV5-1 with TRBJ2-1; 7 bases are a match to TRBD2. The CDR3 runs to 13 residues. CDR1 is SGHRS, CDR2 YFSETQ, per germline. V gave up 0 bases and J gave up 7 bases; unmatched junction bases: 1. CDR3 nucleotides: TGCGCCAGCAGCTTGGTGGGGGGGAATGAGCAGTTCTTC. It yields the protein CASSLVGGNEQFF.

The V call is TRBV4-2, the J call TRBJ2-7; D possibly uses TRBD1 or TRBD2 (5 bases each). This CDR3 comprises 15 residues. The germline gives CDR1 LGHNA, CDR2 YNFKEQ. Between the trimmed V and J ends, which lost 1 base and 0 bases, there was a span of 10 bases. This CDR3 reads CASSQVRGDSYEQYF. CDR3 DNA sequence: TGTGCCAGCAGCCAAGTGAGAGGGGACTCCTACGAGCAGTACTTC.

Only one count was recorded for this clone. CDR3 coding DNA: TGTGCCAGTACAACATCCAGCTATAGCAATCAGCCCCAGCATTTT. This codes for CASTTSSYSNQPQHF. The chain carries TRBV19 and TRBJ1-5; D is undetermined. Germline V lookup: CDR1 LNHDA, CDR2 SQIVND (reference sequence). This CDR3 has 15 amino acids. V dropped 7 bases and J dropped 0 bases, with 13 bases sitting between them.

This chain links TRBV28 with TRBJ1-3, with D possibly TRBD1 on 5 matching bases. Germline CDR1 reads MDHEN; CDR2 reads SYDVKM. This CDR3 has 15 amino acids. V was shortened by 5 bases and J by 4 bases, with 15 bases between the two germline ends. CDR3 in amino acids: CASSLFRTNGNTIYF. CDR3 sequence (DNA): TGTGCCAGCAGTCTCTTTCGGACAAACGGAAACACCATATATTTT.

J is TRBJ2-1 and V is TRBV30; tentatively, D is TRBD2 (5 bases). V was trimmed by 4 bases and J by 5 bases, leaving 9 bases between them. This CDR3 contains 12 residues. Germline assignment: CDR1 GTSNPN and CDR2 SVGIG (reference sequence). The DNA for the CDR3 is TGTGCCTGGACTAGCTCTAACAATGAGCAGTTCTTC. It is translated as CAWTSSNNEQFF.

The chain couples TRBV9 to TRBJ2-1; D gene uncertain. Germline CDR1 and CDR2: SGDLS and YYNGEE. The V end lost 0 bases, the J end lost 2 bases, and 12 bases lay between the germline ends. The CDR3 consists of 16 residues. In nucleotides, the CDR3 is TGTGCCAGCAGCGTAGGGGCAGGTATCGCCTACAATGAGCAGTTCTTC. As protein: CASSVGAGIAYNEQFF.

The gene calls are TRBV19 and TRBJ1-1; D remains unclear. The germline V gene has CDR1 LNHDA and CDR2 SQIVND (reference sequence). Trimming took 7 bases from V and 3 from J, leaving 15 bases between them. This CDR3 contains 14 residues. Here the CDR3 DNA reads TGTGCCAGTAACCCTACGGGGAAGGACACTGAAGCTTTCTTT. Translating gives CASNPTGKDTEAFF.

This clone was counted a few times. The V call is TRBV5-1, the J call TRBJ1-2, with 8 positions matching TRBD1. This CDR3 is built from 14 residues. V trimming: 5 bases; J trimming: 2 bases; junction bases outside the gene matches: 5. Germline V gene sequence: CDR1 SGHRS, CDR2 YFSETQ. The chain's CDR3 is CASRTGQENYGYTF. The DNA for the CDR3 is TGCGCCAGCAGAACGGGACAGGAAAACTATGGCTACACCTTC. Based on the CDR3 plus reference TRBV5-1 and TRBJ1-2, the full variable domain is KAGVTQTPRYLIKTRGQQVTLSCSPISGHRSVSWYQQTPGQGLQFLFEYFSETQRNKGNFPGRFSGRQFSNSRSEMNVSTLELGDSALYLCASRTGQENYGYTFGSGTRLTVV.

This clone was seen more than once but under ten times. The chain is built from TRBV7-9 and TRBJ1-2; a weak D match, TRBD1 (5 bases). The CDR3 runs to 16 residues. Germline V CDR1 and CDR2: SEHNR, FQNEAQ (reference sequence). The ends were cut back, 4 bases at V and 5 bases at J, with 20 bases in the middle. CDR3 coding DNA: TGTGCCAGCAGCTCAGGGACGGTAACAAGTTTTTATGGCTACACCTTC. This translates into CASSSGTVTSFYGYTF.

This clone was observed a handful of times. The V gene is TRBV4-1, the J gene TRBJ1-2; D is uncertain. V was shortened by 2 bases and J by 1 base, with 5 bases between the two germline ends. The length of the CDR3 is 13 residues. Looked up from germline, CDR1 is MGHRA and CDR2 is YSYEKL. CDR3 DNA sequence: TGCGCCAGCAGCCAACGCGTTAACTATGGCTACACCTTC. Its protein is CASSQRVNYGYTF.

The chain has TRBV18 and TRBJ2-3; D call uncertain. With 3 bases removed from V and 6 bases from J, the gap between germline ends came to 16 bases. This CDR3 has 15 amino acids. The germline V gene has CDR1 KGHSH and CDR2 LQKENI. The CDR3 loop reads CASSPPSRSSDTQYF. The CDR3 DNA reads TGTGCCAGCTCACCCCCATCCAGGTCGTCTGATACGCAGTATTTT.

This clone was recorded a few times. The CDR3 is CSAEENTEAFF. DNA of the CDR3: TGCAGTGCGGAAGAGAACACTGAAGCTTTCTTT. This chain connects TRBV20-1 to TRBJ1-1; the D is unclear. There are 11 residues in the CDR3. CDR1 is DFQATT and CDR2 is SNEGSKA in the germline V gene (reference sequence). Trimming took off 6 bases at V and 1 base at J, with 6 bases between the two ends.

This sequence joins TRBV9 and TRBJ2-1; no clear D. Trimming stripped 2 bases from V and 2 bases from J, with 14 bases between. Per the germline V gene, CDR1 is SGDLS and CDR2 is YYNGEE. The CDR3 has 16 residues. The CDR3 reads CASSVSEDPTYNEQFF. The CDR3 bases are TGTGCCAGCAGCGTGAGTGAGGACCCCACCTACAATGAGCAGTTCTTC.

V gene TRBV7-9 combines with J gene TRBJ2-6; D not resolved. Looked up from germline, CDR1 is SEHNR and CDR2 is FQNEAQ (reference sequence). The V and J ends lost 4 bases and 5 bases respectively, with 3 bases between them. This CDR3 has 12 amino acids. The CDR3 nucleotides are TGTGCCAGCAGCTCCTGGGCCAACGTCCTGACTTTC. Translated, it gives CASSSWANVLTF.

The CDR3, as DNA: TGTGCCAGCTCAGCTGGAACGGGGGGGTACAATGAGCAGTTCTTC. As protein: CASSAGTGGYNEQFF. The V call is TRBV5-4, the J call TRBJ2-1; 8 positions agree with TRBD2. CDR1 SGHNT and CDR2 YYREEE come from the germline V gene (reference sequence). V lost 7 bases and J lost 4; bases outside the gene matches: 10. CDR3 size: 15 residues.

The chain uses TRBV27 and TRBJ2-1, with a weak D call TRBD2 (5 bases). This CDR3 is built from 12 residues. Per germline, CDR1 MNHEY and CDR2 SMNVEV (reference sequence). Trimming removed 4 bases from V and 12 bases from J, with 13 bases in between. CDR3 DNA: TGTGCCAGCAGTTCTTTAGGGAGTGCGCAGTTCTTC. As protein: CASSSLGSAQFF.